The entry that follows covers one T cell receptor beta chain sequence. The specificity of this receptor is unknown. The DNA ends 3 residues before the CDR3 does, and the rest of the CDR3 is filled in from the germline J gene. The sample has other DNA sequences that encode this CDR3 too. These data come from a study of T cells in women clearing cervical HPV infection (dated by TCRdb to 2016 to 2019). Study-wide context: The cases were 25 to 30 women with histologically confirmed HPV16-related CIN3 or worse, and 2 of these cases were invasive cancers. Blood from cases was collected at the visit where the lesion was first found, while blood from controls was collected once the infection could no longer be detected. The parent cohort enrolled roughly 9,400 women aged 18 or older in Guanacaste, Costa Rica, in about 1992 to 1994 and followed the women for around seven years. The exploratory proof-of-principle case-control study was nested within the Guanacaste HPV Natural History Study in Costa Rica and compared TCR repertoires across cervical HPV16 outcomes. Controls were 25 or so women whose single incident HPV16 infection cleared within 12 months without precancer or cancer developing. For cases, the median interval between lesion detection and blood sampling was roughly 140 days, with an interquartile range of roughly 85 to 200 days. A median age of 34 years was observed in cases versus 37 to 40 in controls, and no significant differences in baseline characteristics were found. Since only a few of the women had HLA typing available, the possibility that HLA type was acting as a confounder could not be ruled out. Five blinded duplicates per group were added as quality controls, giving approximately 60 samples: some 50 participants and 10 replicates. Cases and controls were matched on age within five years and on year of sample collection. Findings and caveats that apply to the study as a whole: Lower TRBV6-7 relative abundance was observed in cases than in controls (approximately 0.1% versus 0.16%; Bonferroni P = 0.0008). Random forest classifiers that combined richness and V gene abundances separated cases from controls with an estimated AUC of around 0.83. Because T-cell numbers per sample were unknown, differences in richness could reflect varying T-cell content rather than repertoire biology. Across sequencing depths, CIN3+ cases showed significantly higher TCR repertoire richness than controls, but evenness did not differ between the groups. The cross-sectional design could not show whether the associations came before the infection or were a result of it, and neither effector/memory subsets nor HPV-specific T cells were isolated.

Every participant had a single incident cervical HPV16 infection, and women with prevalent HPV16 infections were excluded. Cervical HPV DNA was detected by MY09/MY11 PCR, and genotyping was performed by dot-blot hybridization. Under 19 mL of heparinized blood were centrifuged, and the buffy coat was aliquoted, frozen at -30°C, then stored at -80°C. QIAGEN kits were used to extract genomic DNA from the buffy coat specimens. Using the immunoSEQ assay, multiplex PCR amplified TCR beta CDR3 regions from an average of 1200 ng of genomic DNA per sample. Primer bias was corrected in the assay by using a complete synthetic TCR repertoire to establish an amplification baseline. The amplicons were sequenced using the Illumina platform. For the original study's pipeline: Sequences were error-corrected by clustering with frequency ratios and a modified nearest-neighbor algorithm, then analyzed in the immunoSEQ Analyzer with IMGT gene definitions. At each rarefaction depth, TCR richness and evenness were averaged across 20 rarefaction repeats, and any sample with fewer sequences than the depth was left out. V, D and J gene relative abundances were compared between groups with Wilcoxon rank sum tests, applying FDR correction. In the blinded duplicates, the intraclass correlation was 90% to 96% for TCR richness and averaged around 78% across 55 to 75 gene segments. TCRdb carries this immuneACCESS record with in-frame sequences only. Its versions omit some clonotypes, under half of them owing to an unresolved V gene in the studies checked, with the rest unexplained. From that table come the V and J calls and clone size; the DNA was used to work out D and trimming. For this sample, the table gives about 36,000 clones. Roughly 3.7% of the sample is taken by the ten largest.

The CDR3 measures 17 amino acids from cysteine to phenylalanine. The DNA covers only part of the CDR3, 42 bases in frame from base 1. The germline V gene encodes CDR1 KGHSH and CDR2 LQKENI. Compared with germline, V lacks 6 bases and J lacks 3 bases; bases without a gene match: 10. What was sequenced was blood buffy coat. This sequence was found in a woman aged 18-70 years with a cervical HPV16 infection that either progressed to CIN3+ or cleared (not recorded which). The V gene is TRBV18 and the J gene is TRBJ2-1, with 11 junctional bases fitting TRBD2. CDR3 DNA, as far as it was read: TGTGCCAGCTCCCCTGCGATAGCGGGGGGGGGCTACAATGAG. Translation gives CASSPAIAGGGYNE. The CDR3 reads in full as CASSPAIAGGGYNEQFF.